Sequencing of this T cell receptor (beta chain) was carried out in a study of blood T cell repertoires in COVID-19. Study details: PBMCs, B-cell-depleted T cells, or T cells were the source of the cDNA or gDNA that made up the material.

Sequencing was performed with immunoSEQ multiplex PCR; in TCRdb, only in-frame clones are kept and a portion is missing. The sample holds 85,000 to 95,000 clones, over 75% seen once. CDR3 length equals 16 residues. Deletions cut 4 bases from V and 0 bases from J, with 15 bases between. The germline gives CDR1 LGHDT, CDR2 YNNKEL (reference sequence). The source of this sequence is a human donor with acute or convalescent COVID-19. The donor label of this sample is uncertain. Sequenced material: peripheral blood. The chain carries TRBV3-1 (or the pseudogene TRBV3-2) and TRBJ1-2; the D gene is possibly TRBD1 (5 bases). The CDR3 protein is CASSPGHPLANYGYTF. The DNA of the CDR3 is TGTGCCAGCAGCCCCGGACATCCGTTAGCTAACTATGGCTACACCTTC.